This TCR beta chain was identified in a study of brain metastases from non-small cell lung cancer. Overall study findings and caveats: Paired brain metastases and primary tumors largely shared TCR repertoires. T-cell clones appeared expanded in 64% of brain metastases relative to matched primary tumors. Fewer infiltrating T cells were found in brain metastases than primaries.

As for this clone: Antigen: not known.

Profiled with immunoSEQ multiplex PCR; TCRdb holds only in-frame clones, not every one. The sample consists of about 3,100 clones, 81% of them appearing once. The CDR3 consists of 17 residues. Trimming shortened V by 6 bases and J by 4 bases, and 22 bases separated the two germline ends. Germline V gene sequence: CDR1 SNHLY, CDR2 FYNNEI. The chain has TRBV2 and TRBJ2-4; D may be TRBD1 (5 bases). The TCR comes from a donor aged 40 or older with non-small cell lung cancer. The specimen sequenced was tissue from a brain metastasis. CDR3 region: CASSLRQGVNSKNIQYF. The CDR3 bases are TGTGCCAGCAGCCTTCGACAAGGGGTCAATAGTAAAAACATTCAGTACTTC. The entire variable domain, with the rest obtained from reference TRBV2 and TRBJ2-4, is as follows: EPEVTQTPSHQVTQMGQEVILRCVPISNHLYFYWYRQILGQKVEFLVSFYNNEISEKSEIFDDQFSVERPDGSNFTLKIRSTKLEDSAMYFCASSLRQGVNSKNIQYFGAGTRLSVL.